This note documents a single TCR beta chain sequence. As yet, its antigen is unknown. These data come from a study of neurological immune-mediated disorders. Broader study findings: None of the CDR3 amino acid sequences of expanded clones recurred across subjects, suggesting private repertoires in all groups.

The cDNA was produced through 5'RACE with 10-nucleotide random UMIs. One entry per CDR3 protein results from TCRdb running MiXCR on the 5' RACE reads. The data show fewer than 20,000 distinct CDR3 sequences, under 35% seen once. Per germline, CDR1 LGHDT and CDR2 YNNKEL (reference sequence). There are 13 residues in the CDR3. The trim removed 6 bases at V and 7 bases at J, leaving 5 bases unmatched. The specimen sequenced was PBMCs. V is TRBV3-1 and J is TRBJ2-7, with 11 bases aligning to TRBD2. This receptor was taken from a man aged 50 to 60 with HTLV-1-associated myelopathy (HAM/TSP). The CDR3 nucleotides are TGTGCCAGCAGGCCTAGCGGGAGGAGTGAGCAGTACTTC. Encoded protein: CASRPSGRSEQYF.